Listed below are T cell receptor beta chains from one sample, sequenced in a study of beta chain features in type 1 diabetes. Produced via immunoSEQ multiplex PCR; TCRdb's table is partial and in-frame only. This table holds around 130,000 clones, around 8.8% found once. The specimen was central memory CD4+ T cells from blood. The receptors originated from a man aged 25 to 45 with type 1 diabetes. CDR3s include the opening cysteine and the closing phenylalanine or tryptophan. The D gene is left open where the match is weak. Where a row states a size, it is once, few, many or the class of an expanded clone; other rows omit it.

len: 13
j_gene: TRBJ2-5
abundance: many
v_gene: TRBV2
d_gene: .
CDR3nt: TGTGCCAGCAATCGGCTGACGGGGGAGACCCAGTACTTC
CDR3aa: CASNRLTGETQYF

len: 14
j_gene: TRBJ1-1
abundance: few
v_gene: TRBV5-1
d_gene: TRBD1
CDR3nt: TGCGCCAGCAGCTTGGGGACAGGGAATGCTGAAGCTTTCTTT
CDR3aa: CASSLGTGNAEAFF

len: 17
j_gene: TRBJ1-1
abundance: .
v_gene: TRBV4-1
d_gene: .
CDR3nt: TGCGCCAGCAGCCAAGGAAGAACACACCCAATGAACACTGAAGCTTTCTTT
CDR3aa: CASSQGRTHPMNTEAFF

len: 12
j_gene: TRBJ2-1
abundance: few
v_gene: TRBV18
d_gene: .
CDR3nt: TGTGCCAGCTCACTCAACAGGAATGAGCAGTTCTTC
CDR3aa: CASSLNRNEQFF

len: 14
j_gene: TRBJ1-3
abundance: few
v_gene: TRBV7-9
d_gene: .
CDR3nt: TGTGCCAGCAGATACAGGGACACTGGAAACACCATATATTTT
CDR3aa: CASRYRDTGNTIYF

len: 13
j_gene: TRBJ1-5
abundance: many
v_gene: TRBV7-9
d_gene: .
CDR3nt: TGTGCCAGCAGCTTAGGGCTGAATCAGCCCCAGCATTTT
CDR3aa: CASSLGLNQPQHF

len: 13
j_gene: TRBJ2-1
abundance: few
v_gene: TRBV7-9
d_gene: .
CDR3nt: TGTGCCAGCAGGTCCGGGTCTTACAATGAGCAGTTCTTC
CDR3aa: CASRSGSYNEQFF

len: 15
j_gene: TRBJ2-5
abundance: few
v_gene: TRBV7-6
d_gene: TRBD2
CDR3nt: TGTGCCAGCAGCGGGGGACTAGCGGATGAAGAGACCCAGTACTTC
CDR3aa: CASSGGLADEETQYF

len: 13
j_gene: TRBJ1-1
abundance: .
v_gene: TRBV19
d_gene: TRBD1
CDR3nt: TGTGCCAGTAGGGGACAGGCCGGAAGGGAAGCTTTCTTT
CDR3aa: CASRGQAGREAFF

len: 15
j_gene: TRBJ2-1
abundance: few
v_gene: TRBV4-1
d_gene: .
CDR3nt: TGCGCCAGCAGCCGAGTGGGGGGCTCCTACAATGAGCAGTTCTTC
CDR3aa: CASSRVGGSYNEQFF

len: 15
j_gene: TRBJ2-3
abundance: .
v_gene: TRBV9
d_gene: TRBD2
CDR3nt: TGTGCCAGCAGCGTCGGGACTAGTTTCCCAGATACGCAGTATTTT
CDR3aa: CASSVGTSFPDTQYF

len: 16
j_gene: TRBJ2-7
abundance: .
v_gene: TRBV2
d_gene: .
CDR3nt: TGTGCCAGCATATTCGGAAGAGGAGCGATCCCCTCCGAGCAGTACTTC
CDR3aa: CASIFGRGAIPSEQYF

len: 14
j_gene: TRBJ1-1
abundance: few
v_gene: TRBV5-1
d_gene: TRBD1
CDR3nt: TGCGCCAGCTCCCAGGGGGTAAGGAACACTGAAGCTTTCTTT
CDR3aa: CASSQGVRNTEAFF

len: 14
j_gene: TRBJ1-5
abundance: few
v_gene: TRBV7-2
d_gene: .
CDR3nt: TGTGCCAGCAGCCCCTTTGACGGGGATCAGCCCCAGCATTTT
CDR3aa: CASSPFDGDQPQHF

len: 15
j_gene: TRBJ2-3
abundance: few
v_gene: TRBV6-7
d_gene: .
CDR3nt: TGTGCCAGCTCATCGAGCGCGGCACCGTGCGGTGCGCAGTATTTT
CDR3aa: CASSSSAAPCGAQYF

len: 13
j_gene: TRBJ2-1
abundance: few
v_gene: TRBV6-1
d_gene: .
CDR3nt: TGTGCCAGCAGTGTTGTAACAGGGCCTGAGCAGTTCTTC
CDR3aa: CASSVVTGPEQFF

len: 13
j_gene: TRBJ2-1
abundance: many
v_gene: TRBV4-3
d_gene: .
CDR3nt: TGCGCCAGCAGCCCTAGGCGGGACAGCCAGCAGTTCTTC
CDR3aa: CASSPRRDSQQFF

len: 13
j_gene: TRBJ1-6
abundance: few
v_gene: TRBV30
d_gene: .
CDR3nt: TGTGCCTGGAGTGGGAGGAATAATTCACCCCTCCACTTT
CDR3aa: CAWSGRNNSPLHF

len: 15
j_gene: TRBJ1-6
abundance: many
v_gene: TRBV4-2
d_gene: .
CDR3nt: TGTGCCAGCAGCCGGTCAGGGGTCTATAATTCACCCCTCCACTTT
CDR3aa: CASSRSGVYNSPLHF

len: 13
j_gene: TRBJ2-7
abundance: few
v_gene: TRBV7-9
d_gene: .
CDR3nt: TGTGCCAGCAGCTCGACAGATTCCTACGAGCAGTACTTC
CDR3aa: CASSSTDSYEQYF

len: 13
j_gene: TRBJ2-3
abundance: .
v_gene: TRBV18
d_gene: .
CDR3nt: TGTGCCAGCTCTCAACTAGGCACAGATACGCAGTATTTT
CDR3aa: CASSQLGTDTQYF

len: 15
j_gene: TRBJ2-5
abundance: few
v_gene: TRBV5-1
d_gene: TRBD1
CDR3nt: TGCGCCAGCAGCTTGGAAACAGGGGGCTGGGAGACCCAGTACTTC
CDR3aa: CASSLETGGWETQYF

len: 16
j_gene: TRBJ2-1
abundance: .
v_gene: TRBV11-2
d_gene: TRBD1
CDR3nt: TGTGCCAGCAGACGCTTGGGACAGGGTACCGGCAATGAGCAGTTCTTC
CDR3aa: CASRRLGQGTGNEQFF

len: 14
j_gene: TRBJ1-4
abundance: few
v_gene: TRBV19
d_gene: .
CDR3nt: TGTGCCAGTAGTACCCAGCAGGGCCCCGAAAAACTGTTTTTT
CDR3aa: CASSTQQGPEKLFF

len: 15
j_gene: TRBJ2-7
abundance: many
v_gene: TRBV5-4
d_gene: .
CDR3nt: TGTGCCAGCAGTTCAAAGCTGGACAGACCCTACGAGCAGTACTTC
CDR3aa: CASSSKLDRPYEQYF

len: 14
j_gene: TRBJ1-2
abundance: .
v_gene: TRBV28
d_gene: TRBD1
CDR3nt: TGTGCCAGCAGTTCGGGACAGGGGTTTTATGGCTACACCTTC
CDR3aa: CASSSGQGFYGYTF

len: 17
j_gene: TRBJ2-5
abundance: .
v_gene: TRBV5-1
d_gene: TRBD2
CDR3nt: TGCGCCAGCAGCTTGTCGACTAGCGGGGAAGGTTATGAGACCCAGTACTTC
CDR3aa: CASSLSTSGEGYETQYF

len: 15
j_gene: TRBJ2-7
abundance: .
v_gene: TRBV7-2
d_gene: .
CDR3nt: TGTGCCAGCAGCTCCTCCGGGACAAGCTCCTACGAGCAGTACTTC
CDR3aa: CASSSSGTSSYEQYF

len: 15
j_gene: TRBJ2-3
abundance: .
v_gene: TRBV19
d_gene: .
CDR3nt: TGTGCCAGTAGTGAGCAGGGGCTGAGCACAGATACGCAGTATTTT
CDR3aa: CASSEQGLSTDTQYF

len: 16
j_gene: TRBJ1-3
abundance: few
v_gene: TRBV2
d_gene: .
CDR3nt: TGTGCCAGCAGTGAAGCGGAGGCTTACTCTGGAAACACCATATATTTT
CDR3aa: CASSEAEAYSGNTIYF

len: 14
j_gene: TRBJ1-5
abundance: few
v_gene: TRBV5-5
d_gene: .
CDR3nt: TGTGCCAGCAGAAGGGACTACGTGGATCAGCCCCAGCATTTT
CDR3aa: CASRRDYVDQPQHF

len: 12
j_gene: TRBJ2-1
abundance: .
v_gene: TRBV29-1
d_gene: .
CDR3nt: TGCAGCGTTCGCTCCCCGGGGGATGAGCAGTTCTTC
CDR3aa: CSVRSPGDEQFF

len: 14
j_gene: TRBJ2-5
abundance: .
v_gene: TRBV7-9
d_gene: .
CDR3nt: TGTGCCAGCAGCCCACAGGGGGGGGAAGAGACCCAGTACTTC
CDR3aa: CASSPQGGEETQYF

len: 16
j_gene: TRBJ2-3
abundance: few
v_gene: TRBV18
d_gene: TRBD1
CDR3nt: TGTGCCAGCTCACCGACCGGGACAGGGGGCACAGATACGCAGTATTTT
CDR3aa: CASSPTGTGGTDTQYF

len: 12
j_gene: TRBJ2-7
abundance: .
v_gene: TRBV6-5
d_gene: TRBD2
CDR3nt: TGTGCCAGCAGAACTAGCGGCTACGAGCAGTACTTC
CDR3aa: CASRTSGYEQYF

len: 14
j_gene: TRBJ2-1
abundance: few
v_gene: TRBV19
d_gene: TRBD2
CDR3nt: TGTGCCAGTGCCTCTAGCGGGGAGTACAATGAGCAGTTCTTC
CDR3aa: CASASSGEYNEQFF

len: 16
j_gene: TRBJ1-5
abundance: few
v_gene: TRBV4-2
d_gene: .
CDR3nt: TGTGCCAGCAGCCAAGATCTAGGGAGGAACGATCAGCCCCAGCATTTT
CDR3aa: CASSQDLGRNDQPQHF

len: 15
j_gene: TRBJ1-6
abundance: few
v_gene: TRBV4-1
d_gene: .
CDR3nt: TGCGCCAGCAGCCCTCAGGATTTGCAGGATTCACCCCTCCACTTT
CDR3aa: CASSPQDLQDSPLHF

len: 16
j_gene: TRBJ2-6
abundance: .
v_gene: TRBV11-3
d_gene: .
CDR3nt: TGTGCCAGCAGCTTAGTAGGCGGGTACGGGGCCAACGTCCTGACTTTC
CDR3aa: CASSLVGGYGANVLTF

len: 16
j_gene: TRBJ2-2
abundance: few
v_gene: TRBV5-8
d_gene: .
CDR3nt: TGTGCCAGCAGCTTGACAGGAGGGTGGAACACCGGGGAGCTGTTTTTT
CDR3aa: CASSLTGGWNTGELFF

len: 13
j_gene: TRBJ2-3
abundance: .
v_gene: TRBV9
d_gene: .
CDR3nt: TGTGCCAGCCGGGATGGAAGCACAGATACGCAGTATTTT
CDR3aa: CASRDGSTDTQYF

len: 15
j_gene: TRBJ2-2
abundance: few
v_gene: TRBV4-3
d_gene: TRBD2
CDR3nt: TGCGCCAGCAGCGCCGGCGGGGGGCGCACCGGGGAGCTGTTTTTT
CDR3aa: CASSAGGGRTGELFF

len: 13
j_gene: TRBJ1-1
abundance: many
v_gene: TRBV23-1
d_gene: .
CDR3nt: TGCGCCAGCAGTCAATCGGGGGGGACTGAAGCTTTCTTT
CDR3aa: CASSQSGGTEAFF

len: 14
j_gene: TRBJ1-2
abundance: .
v_gene: TRBV2
d_gene: .
CDR3nt: TGTGCCAGCAGTGAAAGGGAACAGGACTATGGCTACACCTTC
CDR3aa: CASSEREQDYGYTF

len: 13
j_gene: TRBJ2-3
abundance: .
v_gene: TRBV2
d_gene: .
CDR3nt: TGTGCCAGCAGTGAACAGGGCACAGATACGCAGTATTTT
CDR3aa: CASSEQGTDTQYF

len: 16
j_gene: TRBJ1-4
abundance: .
v_gene: TRBV19
d_gene: .
CDR3nt: TGTGCCAGTAGTCTTTTCTGGACAGCTGGGAGAGAAAAACTGTTTTTT
CDR3aa: CASSLFWTAGREKLFF